The 15 T cell receptor beta chains below all came from one sample that was sequenced in a study of blood T cell repertoires in COVID-19. The table came from immunoSEQ multiplex PCR; TCRdb's copy has only in-frame clones and leaves some out. The sample consists of 50,000 to 65,000 clones, approximately 85% of them appearing once. The sample was peripheral blood. Receptors were obtained from a human donor in a cohort sampled during active COVID-19.

V is TRBV4-1 and J is TRBJ1-4, with TRBD1 matching over 7 bases. Germline V gene sequence: CDR1 MGHRA, CDR2 YSYEKL. This CDR3 has 14 amino acids. The junction had 12 bases not matched to a gene; V was cut back by 10 bases and J by 7 bases. DNA of the CDR3: TGCGCCACCAGAAGACAGGGAGGCGCTGAAAAACTGTTTTTT. Translated: CATRRQGGAEKLFF.

The chain joins TRBV28 to TRBJ1-1, with D possibly being TRBD1 (6 bases). V dropped 2 bases and J dropped 1 base, with 14 bases sitting between them. Per germline, CDR1 MDHEN and CDR2 SYDVKM. CDR3 size: 16 residues. CDR3 protein: CASSLNLGQQNTEAFF. The CDR3 nucleotides read TGTGCCAGCAGTTTAAACCTAGGACAGCAGAACACTGAAGCTTTCTTT.

The chain links TRBV7-2 to TRBJ1-5, with 9 bases lining up with TRBD1. The CDR3 spans 14 residues. The ends lost 2 bases at V and 7 bases at J; junction bases unmatched: 3. The germline V gene has CDR1 SGHTA and CDR2 FQGNSA. The CDR3: CASSLRTGGQPQHF. The CDR3 region has the DNA TGTGCCAGCAGCTTACGAACAGGGGGCCAGCCCCAGCATTTT.

The CDR3 coding sequence is TGTGCCAGCAGCCTTCGAGGTAGTCACTCACCCCTCCACTTT. It specifies CASSLRGSHSPLHF. The chain joins TRBV21-1 to TRBJ1-6. TRBV21-1 is given as a pseudogene. The CDR3 extends over 14 amino acids.

The CDR3 coding sequence is TGTGCCAGCAGCTCCGGACAGGATAACTATGGCTACACCTTC. As protein: CASSSGQDNYGYTF. The J gene is TRBJ1-2, the V gene TRBV5-5, with 7 positions matching TRBD1. With 3 bases clipped from V and 1 base from J, the junction kept 3 bases outside the gene matches. CDR1 is SGHKS and CDR2 is YYEKEE in the germline V gene (reference sequence). The CDR3 has 14 amino acids. Full variable domain (missing parts from reference TRBV5-5 and TRBJ1-2): DAGVTQSPTHLIKTRGQQVTLRCSPISGHKSVSWYQQVLGQGPQFIFQYYEKEERGRGNFPDRFSARQFPNYSSELNVNALLLGDSALYLCASSSGQDNYGYTFGSGTRLTVV.

The genes are TRBV11-2 and TRBJ1-3; D remains unclear. Trimming left V 1 base short and J 1 base short, with 8 bases between. This CDR3 is built from 15 residues. Germline CDR1 is SGHAT and CDR2 is FQNNGV. The chain's CDR3 is CASSLGSSSGNTIYF. DNA for the CDR3: TGTGCCAGCAGCTTAGGGAGCTCGTCTGGAAACACCATATATTTT. Together with reference TRBV11-2 and TRBJ1-3, the CDR3 gives the full variable domain: EAGVAQSPRYKIIEKRQSVAFWCNPISGHATLYWYQQILGQGPKLLIQFQNNGVVDDSQLPKDRFSAERLKGVDSTLKIQPAKLEDSAVYLCASSLGSSSGNTIYFGEGSWLTVV.

This clone was seen once. The J gene is TRBJ2-2, the V gene TRBV4-1; 7 positions match TRBD1. Germline CDR1 reads MGHRA; CDR2 reads YSYEKL. There are 15 residues in the CDR3. The V segment lost 3 bases and the J segment 7 bases; nucleotides outside the gene matches: 8. In DNA, the CDR3 is TGCGCCAGCAGCCATCGACAGGGTAAAGGCGGGGAGCTGTTTTTT. Protein sequence: CASSHRQGKGGELFF.

This chain joins TRBV30 and TRBJ1-6, with no clear D. The CDR3 is 16 amino acids. V was trimmed by 3 bases and J by 7 bases, leaving 19 bases between them. Germline V gene sequence: CDR1 GTSNPN, CDR2 SVGIG (reference sequence). The CDR3 coding sequence is TGTGCCTGGAGAGGGTGGGGAGCCTCCCGAAATTCACCCCTCCACTTT. It yields the protein CAWRGWGASRNSPLHF.

The chain's CDR3 is CASSKAPDRERGNTIYF. The CDR3 DNA is TGTGCCAGCAGCAAAGCCCCGGACAGGGAGAGGGGAAACACCATATATTTT. The chain couples TRBV21-1 to TRBJ1-3; TRBD1, the table's D call, lacks a check against the DNA. TRBV21-1 is assigned pseudogene status. The CDR3 consists of 17 residues.

J is TRBJ2-3 and V is TRBV9; 9 nucleotides line up with TRBD2. CDR1 and CDR2 (germline): SGDLS, YYNGEE. This CDR3 has 16 amino acids. The V segment lost 0 bases and the J segment 5 bases; nucleotides outside the gene matches: 7. The CDR3 region has the DNA TGTGCCAGCAGCGTAGGCGGTAGCGGGGGAATAGATACGCAGTATTTT. Its protein is CASSVGGSGGIDTQYF.

V usage is TRBV29-1 and J usage is TRBJ2-3; D gene uncertain. Trimming cost V 6 bases and J 0 bases, with 13 bases left between them. The germline CDR1 and CDR2 sequences are SQVTM and ANQGSEA. The CDR3 is made up of 14 amino acids. DNA for the CDR3: TGCAGCGTCTGCCCCCTATCTAGCACAGATACGCAGTATTTT. Its translation: CSVCPLSSTDTQYF.

This sequence joins TRBV5-1 and TRBJ2-1; 7 bases line up with TRBD1. After removal of 6 bases from V and 4 bases from J, the junction contained 7 bases not matched to a gene. This CDR3 has 14 amino acids. CDR1 and CDR2 (germline): SGHRS, YFSETQ. In DNA form, the CDR3 reads TGCGCCAGCAAGGGAACAGGGGCTTACAATGAGCAGTTCTTC. Amino acids: CASKGTGAYNEQFF. The variable domain in full, with the rest retrieved from reference TRBV5-1 and TRBJ2-1, is KAGVTQTPRYLIKTRGQQVTLSCSPISGHRSVSWYQQTPGQGLQFLFEYFSETQRNKGNFPGRFSGRQFSNSRSEMNVSTLELGDSALYLCASKGTGAYNEQFFGPGTRLTVL.

This chain links TRBV11-2 with TRBJ2-7; TRBD2 is a possible D gene (5 bases). CDR1 and CDR2 (germline): SGHAT, FQNNGV. With 1 base removed from V and 9 bases from J, the gap between germline ends came to 16 bases. The CDR3 contains 14 residues. The CDR3 is CASSLAMASIVQYF. DNA for the CDR3: TGTGCCAGCAGCTTAGCCATGGCTAGCATCGTGCAGTACTTC.

This clone has more than one count but fewer than ten. The chain combines TRBV5-4 with TRBJ1-2; the D gene is possibly TRBD1 (5 bases). This CDR3 comprises 14 residues. V lost 0 bases to trimming and J lost 6 bases, with 12 bases between them. The V gene's germline CDR1 is SGHNT and CDR2 YYREEE (reference sequence). The CDR3 reads CASSLVLGGDGYTF. CDR3 sequence (DNA): TGTGCCAGCAGCTTGGTCCTGGGAGGGGATGGCTACACCTTC. Supplemented by reference TRBV5-4 and TRBJ1-2, the full variable domain reads ETGVTQSPTHLIKTRGQQVTLRCSSQSGHNTVSWYQQALGQGPQFIFQYYREEENGRGNFPPRFSGLQFPNYSSELNVNALELDDSALYLCASSLVLGGDGYTFGSGTRLTVV.

This clone has only a few counts. This sample also contains other DNA sequences that code for the same CDR3. The genes are TRBV10-3 and TRBJ1-2; D remains ambiguous. With 3 bases removed from V and 8 bases from J, the gap between germline ends came to 19 bases. The CDR3 covers 15 residues. Germline CDR1 is ENHRY and CDR2 is SYGVKD. In DNA form, the CDR3 reads TGTGCCATCAGTGACCCAGATCTAGGAAGCGAAGGCTACACCTTC. This gives the protein CAISDPDLGSEGYTF.